A selection of T cell receptor beta chains follows, all from one sample in a study of CD8 T cells in Susac syndrome. Each CDR3 protein gets one entry after TCRdb re-called the immunoSEQ multiplex PCR reads with MiXCR. The repertoire holds 100,000 or so distinct CDR3 sequences, with about nine tenths as singletons. The specimen sequenced was CD4+ T cells from PBMCs. The receptors derive from a human donor in good health. CDR3s include the opening cysteine and the closing phenylalanine or tryptophan. The order of the fields is V gene, CDR3 protein.

TRBV28	CASSVGGFGREQYF
TRBV10-3	CAITLDRVPYEQYF
TRBV4-3	CASSHTDRNNQPQHF
TRBV20-1	CSAGTGAYGYTF
TRBV20-1	CSAREAGSYNEQFF
TRBV6-2/TRBV6-3	CASSYTVLAAFF
TRBV4-3	CASSQGPHGQAGELFF
TRBV6-1	CASSPVVTEPLAKNIQYF
TRBV30	CAWSLARVGGYTF
TRBV29-1	CSVCPRTEGEQFF
TRBV2	CASFDLEAFF
TRBV7-2	CASSPRAAGGELFF
TRBV28	CASSPALEVNTEAFF
TRBV5-1	CASQLRAWYNEQFF
TRBV25-1	CASSESGQGNQPQHF
TRBV29-1	CSAVLGGGGNEQFF
TRBV11-2	CASSSYRGSPVDEQFF
TRBV9	CASSVLLAAGENTGELFF
TRBV5-1	CASDRGPENTEAFF
TRBV13	CASSLRGEQYF
TRBV6-5	CASRTGTFYGYTF
TRBV7-9	CASSLGGDRQPQHF
TRBV7-2	CASSPRGTGETQYF
TRBV7-2	CASSLGLVGRNQPQHF
TRBV30	CAWSFLTRVSGNTIYF
TRBV2	CASTVQREGHNEQFF
TRBV5-1	CASSLAAQGKTQYF
TRBV14	CASSQATLGTGYSGANVLTF
TRBV7-2	CASSPGQLNQPQHF
TRBV19	CASSIRVRREGGETQYF
TRBV5-6	CASSLQGGTGELFF
TRBV14	CASSRLDGDTQYF
TRBV2	CASSPGQTFDNQPQHF
TRBV20-1	CSARAGPNYGYTF
TRBV20-1	CSARSTDYNSPLHF
TRBV9	CASSVQGGADGYTF
TRBV5-1	CASSLKTGKALFF
TRBV20-1	CSARDNTDTQYF
TRBV7-3	CASSTLGGELFF
TRBV10-3	CAIRGGVNTEAFF